This T cell receptor beta chain was sequenced during a study of blood T cell repertoires in COVID-19 (dated by TCRdb to 2020 to 2022). Background for the entire study: Collaborator samples came from the United States, Italy and Spain and covered acute and convalescent phases of COVID-19. The dataset comprised deeply sampled blood TCRbeta repertoires from subjects exposed to, actively infected with, or recovered from COVID-19. Samples came from the ongoing ImmuneRACE study (first 160 participants) plus 1,254 subjects from 6 global collaborators. The repertoires were released in a freely available public database meant as a resource for research on the immune response to SARS-CoV-2. Where HLA class I and class II types were available, the types were taken from metadata supplied by the sample provider, not from assay-based typing. Sample metadata almost always included a de-identified subject ID, COVID-19 status, age in years and sex. The material from the prospective study consisted of cDNA or gDNA derived from T cells, B-cell-depleted T cells, or PBMCs.

Summary of the overall study and its limitations: The quantity of clinical and demographic metadata differed by source and by participant and was supplied without curation.

From V the trimming removes 3 bases and from J it removes 3 bases, while the gene matches leave 1 base of the junction unaccounted for. Via the germline V gene, CDR1 is SGHVS and CDR2 FNYEAQ. Spanning cysteine to phenylalanine, the CDR3 consists of 13 amino acids. Left in the record is the CDR3 DNA by itself, 39 bases read in frame from the first base. Enrolling through a virtual design, the prospective study's participants ranged in age from roughly 18 to 90 years and lived across roughly 24 United States geographic areas. To assign participants to cohorts, the prospective study relied on clinical history that participants themselves reported in a screening survey and a study questionnaire. In the prospective study, whole blood, serum and a nasopharyngeal or oropharyngeal swab were collected from each participant by mobile phlebotomists. Over an approximately 2-month period, participants in the prospective study had the option of providing additional blood draws and questionnaires. Before DNA extraction, blood samples from the prospective study were shipped at room temperature or frozen.

TCRbeta CDR3 regions were amplified from genomic DNA using the immunoSEQ Assay, a bias-controlled multiplex PCR. In the paper's pipeline: Nucleated cell counts per sample were estimated from amplification of reference gene primers within the assay. To quantify the absolute abundance of each unique TCRbeta CDR3 rearrangement, sequence reads were collapsed and filtered. Productive Simpson clonality was computed per sample as the square root of Simpson's diversity index over productive rearrangements. This immuneACCESS table, as held by TCRdb, lists in-frame sequences with V and J called but not all clones. Of the missing ones, under half trace to an unresolved V gene in checked studies; the others have no known cause. The V and J calls and clone size come from that table; D and trimming were worked out from the DNA. The sample table contains 260,000 or so clones; only one count was recorded for roughly 89% of them. The ten largest clones take up around 2.6% of the sample.

Points on this clone: What antigen it recognizes has not been identified. Base quality data are lacking; no much larger clone is found one base away.

This chain joins TRBV7-6 to TRBJ2-5; 7 of the junction bases match TRBD2. Input material: PBMCs or T cells enriched from blood (not recorded which). The clonotype comes from a woman aged 30 to 39 with acute COVID-19. The encoded CDR3 is CASSFLAEETQYF. The DNA sequence reads TGTGCCAGCAGCTTTCTAGCGGAAGAGACCCAGTACTTC.